A selection of T cell receptor beta chains follows, all from one sample in a study of shared clonotypes between healthy human individuals. Profiled with immunoSEQ multiplex PCR; TCRdb holds only in-frame clones, not every one. The repertoire holds around 2.5 million clones, with 80% to 95% as singletons. Source material: naive CD4+ T cells from PBMCs. These receptors were collected from a man younger than 30 in good health. Some clones in this sample may be carry-over from other donors' samples. The CDR3 runs from the conserved cysteine through the conserved F or W. D genes are given only for firm matches. Expanded clones get a size class; other rows say once, few or many, or leave the size out.

TRBJ1-5,-,TRBV7-8,-,CASSLVEGNQPQHF,TGTGCCAGCAGCTTAGTCGAGGGGAATCAGCCCCAGCATTTT
TRBJ1-1,-,TRBV5-1,-,CASSLDAGHGTEAFF,TGCGCCAGCAGCTTGGATGCAGGGCACGGGACTGAAGCTTTCTTT
TRBJ2-7,-,TRBV2,-,CASSEWGGHISYEQYF,TGTGCCAGCAGTGAATGGGGTGGTCATATCTCCTACGAGCAGTACTTC
TRBJ1-2,-,TRBV20-1,-,CTSWWGGYTF,TGCACCAGTTGGTGGGGAGGCTACACCTTC
TRBJ2-4,-,TRBV28,-,CASSLLGGGNIQYF,TGTGCCAGCAGTTTATTGGGTGGGGGGAACATTCAGTACTTC
TRBJ1-2,-,TRBV29-1,few,CSVGPYTF,TGCAGCGTTGGGCCGTACACCTTC
TRBJ1-6,TRBD1,TRBV6-6,-,CASSYGTGAARSPLHF,TGTGCCAGCAGTTACGGGACAGGGGCAGCGCGTTCACCCCTCCACTTT
TRBJ1-4,TRBD1,TRBV4-3,-,CASSQGGRDRGEKLFF,TGCGCCAGCAGCCAGGGAGGGAGGGACAGGGGAGAAAAACTGTTTTTT
TRBJ2-2,TRBD2,TRBV5-1,-,CASSLVGSGSTGELFF,TGCGCCAGCAGCTTGGTTGGTAGCGGGTCCACCGGGGAGCTGTTTTTT
TRBJ2-4,TRBD1,TRBV5-4,-,CASSPGTGLAKNIQYF,TGTGCCAGCAGCCCAGGGACAGGCTTAGCCAAAAACATTCAGTACTTC
TRBJ2-5,TRBD2,TRBV10-3,-,CAISHNPRLAGLETQYF,TGTGCCATCAGTCACAATCCCCGACTAGCGGGATTGGAGACCCAGTACTTC
TRBJ1-2,-,TRBV19,-,CASSATYRDPIYGYTF,TGTGCCAGTAGTGCGACTTACCGGGACCCCATCTATGGCTACACCTTC
TRBJ2-7,TRBD2,TRBV28,-,CASSSPSGGSYEQYF,TGTGCCAGCAGTTCCCCCAGCGGGGGTTCCTACGAGCAGTACTTC
TRBJ2-3,TRBD1,TRBV29-1,-,CSVEGSGTGGLGTDTQYF,TGCAGCGTTGAAGGCTCCGGGACAGGGGGCTTGGGAACAGATACGCAGTATTTT
TRBJ2-5,TRBD1,TRBV7-8,-,CASSSGGWETQYF,TGTGCCAGCAGCTCAGGGGGCTGGGAGACCCAGTACTTC
TRBJ2-7,TRBD2,TRBV11-2,-,CASSPLAGPQERDPYEQYF,TGTGCCAGCAGCCCCTTGGCAGGCCCCCAGGAGCGGGACCCCTACGAGCAGTACTTC
TRBJ1-4,-,TRBV11-2,-,CASSPRVVDEKLFF,TGTGCCAGCAGCCCCAGGGTTGTGGATGAAAAACTGTTTTTT
TRBJ2-1,-,TRBV4-3,-,CASSQPGLGGHEQFF,TGCGCCAGCAGCCAACCGGGACTAGGGGGCCATGAGCAGTTCTTC
TRBJ2-1,-,TRBV9,-,CASSQTGGNEQFF,TGTGCCAGCAGCCAGACCGGGGGAAATGAGCAGTTCTTC
TRBJ2-5,-,TRBV2,-,CASSDRETQYF,TGTGCCAGCAGTGACAGGGAGACCCAGTACTTC
TRBJ1-5,-,TRBV7-8,-,CASSRRDPNQPQHF,TGTGCCAGCAGCCGCCGGGACCCGAATCAGCCCCAGCATTTT
TRBJ2-5,TRBD2,TRBV6-1,-,CASSEVSGRAAQETQYF,TGTGCCAGCAGTGAAGTTAGCGGGAGGGCCGCCCAAGAGACCCAGTACTTC
TRBJ2-1,TRBD2,TRBV9,-,CASSVGGSGSYNEQFF,TGTGCCAGCAGCGTAGGGGGTAGCGGGTCGTACAATGAGCAGTTCTTC
TRBJ2-3,-,TRBV5-1,once,CASTEGRDTQYF,TGCGCCAGCACCGAGGGACGAGATACGCAGTATTTT
TRBJ2-1,-,TRBV11-3,-,CASSLLRGHDGEQFF,TGTGCCAGCAGCTTATTGCGGGGGCACGACGGTGAGCAGTTCTTC
TRBJ1-1,TRBD1,TRBV5-6,-,CASSGRQGRTEAFF,TGTGCCAGCAGCGGAAGACAGGGTCGGACTGAAGCTTTCTTT
TRBJ2-7,-,TRBV18,-,CASSPAPRDKSYEQYF,TGTGCCAGCTCACCCGCCCCACGGGACAAGTCCTACGAGCAGTACTTC
TRBJ2-1,-,TRBV28,-,CASSYLSQPYNEQFF,TGTGCCAGCAGTTATCTCAGTCAGCCGTACAATGAGCAGTTCTTC
TRBJ1-4,-,TRBV4-1,-,CASSQLGKSGLLDWKLFF,TGCGCCAGCAGCCAACTCGGGAAATCGGGCCTCCTGGATTGGAAACTGTTTTTT
TRBJ2-1,-,TRBV5-4,-,CASSLPNPQTYNEQFF,TGTGCCAGCAGCTTGCCGAATCCACAAACCTACAATGAGCAGTTCTTC
TRBJ1-2,-,TRBV7-8,once,CASSLFDNYGYTF,TGTGCCAGCAGCTTATTTGACAACTATGGCTACACCTTC
TRBJ2-1,-,TRBV21-1,-,CASSKADNEQFF,TGTGCCAGCAGCAAAGCCGACAATGAGCAGTTCTTC
TRBJ2-3,TRBD2,TRBV7-3,-,CASSLLAGATDTQYF,TGTGCCAGCAGCTTATTGGCGGGAGCCACAGATACGCAGTATTTT
TRBJ1-2,-,TRBV28,once,CASSSRVPRGYTF,TGTGCCAGCAGTTCCCGGGTCCCTAGGGGCTACACCTTC
TRBJ1-4,-,TRBV7-7,-,CASSYDRFGKLFF,TGTGCCAGCAGCTATGACAGGTTTGGGAAACTGTTTTTT
TRBJ2-6,-,TRBV10-3,-,CAIRPGRSSGANVLTF,TGTGCCATCAGGCCGGGACGGAGCTCTGGGGCCAACGTCCTGACTTTC
TRBJ1-5,-,TRBV6-5,-,CASSYVKGGQPQHF,TGTGCCAGCAGTTACGTGAAGGGTGGTCAGCCCCAGCATTTT
TRBJ1-2,-,TRBV5-1,-,CASSFEEGYGYTF,TGCGCCAGCAGCTTCGAGGAGGGCTATGGCTACACCTTC
TRBJ1-2,-,TRBV10-3,-,CAISEADNYGYTF,TGTGCCATCAGTGAGGCCGATAACTATGGCTACACCTTC
TRBJ1-2,-,TRBV19,-,CASSIEGPDGYTF,TGTGCCAGTAGTATAGAAGGGCCTGATGGCTACACCTTC
TRBJ1-5,TRBD1,TRBV28,-,CASSYRGRGNQPQHF,TGTGCCAGCAGTTACAGGGGTAGGGGCAATCAGCCCCAGCATTTT
TRBJ1-5,-,TRBV27,-,CASSLGVGNQPQHF,TGTGCCAGCAGTTTAGGTGTGGGTAATCAGCCCCAGCATTTT
TRBJ2-7,-,TRBV4-3,-,CASSQGLAYEQYF,TGCGCCAGCAGCCAAGGGTTGGCCTACGAGCAGTACTTC
TRBJ2-2,-,TRBV7-2,-,CASSLGGTGTGELFF,TGTGCCAGCAGCTTAGGGGGGACGGGCACCGGGGAGCTGTTTTTT
TRBJ2-5,TRBD1,TRBV6-6,-,CASSGDRGLETQYF,TGTGCCAGCAGTGGGGACAGGGGGCTTGAGACCCAGTACTTC
TRBJ2-2,TRBD2,TRBV5-1,-,CASSLGEGTGELFF,TGCGCCAGCAGCTTAGGGGAGGGCACCGGGGAGCTGTTTTTT
TRBJ1-5,-,TRBV6-1,-,CASRTVLNQPQHF,TGTGCCAGCCGGACAGTACTCAATCAGCCCCAGCATTTT
TRBJ1-3,-,TRBV9,-,CASSPGGSNSGNTIYF,TGTGCCAGCAGCCCCGGAGGCTCCAACTCTGGAAACACCATATATTTT
TRBJ2-7,TRBD2,TRBV5-1,-,CASSADSGGEQYF,TGCGCCAGCAGCGCCGACTCGGGGGGCGAGCAGTACTTC
TRBJ1-2,-,TRBV7-3,-,CASSLGSTGVGYYTF,TGTGCCAGCAGCTTAGGGTCTACTGGCGTGGGTTACTACACCTTC
TRBJ1-1,-,TRBV25-1,-,CASSERGLGSPEAFF,TGTGCCAGCAGTGAAAGGGGGTTGGGCTCGCCTGAAGCTTTCTTT
TRBJ2-7,-,TRBV5-6,-,CATGYRGWGEGHGPYF,TGTGCCACGGGTTATCGGGGGTGGGGTGAGGGGCATGGTCCCTACTTC
TRBJ2-7,TRBD1,TRBV10-3,once,CAISEWTGENFGYEQYF,TGTGCCATCAGTGAATGGACAGGGGAGAACTTCGGCTACGAGCAGTACTTC
TRBJ1-2,-,TRBV19,-,CASSPTENYGYTF,TGTGCCAGTAGTCCCACAGAAAACTATGGCTACACCTTC
TRBJ2-7,TRBD2,TRBV28,-,CASSFEAGGPREQYF,TGTGCCAGCAGTTTCGAGGCGGGAGGGCCTCGCGAGCAGTACTTC
TRBJ2-5,-,TRBV14,-,CASSQDSIRQNQYF,TGTGCCAGCAGCCAAGACTCCATTCGACAGAACCAGTACTTC
TRBJ2-1,TRBD2,TRBV5-1,-,CASSLPAGENNEQFF,TGCGCCAGCAGCCTTCCAGCGGGAGAGAACAATGAGCAGTTCTTC
TRBJ2-3,-,TRBV19,-,CASRGNPTDTQYF,TGTGCCAGTAGAGGTAACCCTACAGATACGCAGTATTTT
TRBJ2-7,-,TRBV30,-,CAWRPPGWDRAYEQYF,TGTGCCTGGAGGCCCCCCGGATGGGATAGAGCCTACGAGCAGTACTTC